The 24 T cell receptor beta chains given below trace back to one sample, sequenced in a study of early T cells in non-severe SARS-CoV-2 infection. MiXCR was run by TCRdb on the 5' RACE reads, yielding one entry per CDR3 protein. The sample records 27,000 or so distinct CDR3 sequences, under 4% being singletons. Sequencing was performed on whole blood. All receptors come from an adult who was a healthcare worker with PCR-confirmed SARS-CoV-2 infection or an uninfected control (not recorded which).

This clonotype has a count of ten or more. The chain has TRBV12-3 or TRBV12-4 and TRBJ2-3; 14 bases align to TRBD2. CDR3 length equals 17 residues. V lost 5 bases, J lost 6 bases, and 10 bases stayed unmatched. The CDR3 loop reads CASSPLGLAGAGDTQYF. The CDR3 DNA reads TGTGCCAGCAGTCCCCTGGGACTAGCGGGAGCGGGGGATACGCAGTATTTT.

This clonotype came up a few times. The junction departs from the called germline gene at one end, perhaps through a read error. CDR3 in DNA: TGCGCCAGCAGATTGGGGTCCGTTAGCACAGATACGCAGTATTTT. This codes for CASRLGSVSTDTQYF. The chain combines TRBV5-1 with TRBJ2-3; D not certain. The CDR3 has 15 residues. The germline CDR1 and CDR2 sequences are SGHRS and YFSETQ.

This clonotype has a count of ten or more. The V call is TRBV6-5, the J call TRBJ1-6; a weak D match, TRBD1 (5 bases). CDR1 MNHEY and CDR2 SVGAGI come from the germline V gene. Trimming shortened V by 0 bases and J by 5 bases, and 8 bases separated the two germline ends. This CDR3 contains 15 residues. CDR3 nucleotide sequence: TGTGCCAGCAGTTACTCGGGGACTAATAATTCACCCCTCCACTTT. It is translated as CASSYSGTNNSPLHF.

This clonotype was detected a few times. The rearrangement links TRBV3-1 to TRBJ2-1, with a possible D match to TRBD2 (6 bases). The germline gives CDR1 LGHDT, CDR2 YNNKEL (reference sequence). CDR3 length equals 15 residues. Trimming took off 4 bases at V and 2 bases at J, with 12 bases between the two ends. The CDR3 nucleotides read TGTGCCAGCAGCCCCATCCGGGGGACCTACAATGAGCAGTTCTTC. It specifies CASSPIRGTYNEQFF.

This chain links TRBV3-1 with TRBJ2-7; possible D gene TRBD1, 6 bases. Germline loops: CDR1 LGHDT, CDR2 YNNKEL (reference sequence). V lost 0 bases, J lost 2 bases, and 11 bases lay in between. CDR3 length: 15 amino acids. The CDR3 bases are TGTGCCAGCAGCCAAGATGAGGGGGAACCCTACGAGCAGTACTTC. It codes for CASSQDEGEPYEQYF.

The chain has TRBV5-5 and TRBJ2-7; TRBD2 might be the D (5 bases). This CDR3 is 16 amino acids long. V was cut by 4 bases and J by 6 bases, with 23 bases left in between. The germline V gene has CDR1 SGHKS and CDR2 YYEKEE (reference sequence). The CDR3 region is CASSTDGGLPNREQYF. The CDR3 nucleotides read TGTGCCAGCAGCACGGATGGTGGACTCCCGAACCGCGAGCAGTACTTC. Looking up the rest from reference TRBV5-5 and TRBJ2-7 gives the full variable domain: DAGVTQSPTHLIKTRGQQVTLRCSPISGHKSVSWYQQVLGQGPQFIFQYYEKEERGRGNFPDRFSARQFPNYSSELNVNALLLGDSALYLCASSTDGGLPNREQYFGPGTRLTVT.

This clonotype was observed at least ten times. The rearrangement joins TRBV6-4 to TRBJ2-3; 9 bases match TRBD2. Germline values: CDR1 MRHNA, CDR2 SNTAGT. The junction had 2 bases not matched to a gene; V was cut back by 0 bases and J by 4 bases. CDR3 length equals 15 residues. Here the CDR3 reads CASSDSGTSPDTQYF. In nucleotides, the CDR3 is TGTGCCAGCAGTGACTCGGGGACTAGCCCAGATACGCAGTATTTT.

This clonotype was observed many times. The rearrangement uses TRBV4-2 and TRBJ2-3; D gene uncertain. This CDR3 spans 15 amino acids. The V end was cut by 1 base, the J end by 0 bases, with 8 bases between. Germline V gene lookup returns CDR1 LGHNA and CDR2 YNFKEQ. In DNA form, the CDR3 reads TGTGCCAGCAGCCAAGCCAGTGATAGCACAGATACGCAGTATTTT. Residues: CASSQASDSTDTQYF.

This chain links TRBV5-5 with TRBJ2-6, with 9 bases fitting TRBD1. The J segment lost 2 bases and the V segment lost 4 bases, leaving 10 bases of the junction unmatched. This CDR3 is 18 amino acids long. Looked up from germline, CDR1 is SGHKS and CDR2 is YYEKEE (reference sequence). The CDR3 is CASSPRDRANPGANVLTF. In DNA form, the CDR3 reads TGTGCCAGCAGCCCCCGGGACAGGGCCAATCCTGGGGCCAACGTCCTGACTTTC.

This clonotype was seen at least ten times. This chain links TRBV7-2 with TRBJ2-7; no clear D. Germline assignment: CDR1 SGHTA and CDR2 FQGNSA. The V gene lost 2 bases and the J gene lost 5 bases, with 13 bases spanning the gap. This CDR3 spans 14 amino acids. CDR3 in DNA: TGTGCCAGCAGCTTATGGGCTATGGTCGACGAGCAGTACTTC. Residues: CASSLWAMVDEQYF.

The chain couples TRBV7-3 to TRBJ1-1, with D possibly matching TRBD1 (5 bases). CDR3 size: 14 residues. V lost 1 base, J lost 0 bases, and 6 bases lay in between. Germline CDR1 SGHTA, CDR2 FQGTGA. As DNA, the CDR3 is TGTGCCAGCAGCTTAAACAGGTTGAACACTGAAGCTTTCTTT. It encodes CASSLNRLNTEAFF. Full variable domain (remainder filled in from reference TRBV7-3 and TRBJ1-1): GAGVSQTPSNKVTEKGKYVELRCDPISGHTALYWYRQSLGQGPEFLIYFQGTGAADDSGLPNDRFFAVRPEGSVSTLKIQRTERGDSAVYLCASSLNRLNTEAFFGQGTRLTVV.

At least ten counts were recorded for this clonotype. This CDR3 is CASRTSSGRSGGELFF. CDR3 nucleotide sequence: TGTGCCAGCAGAACCTCTAGCGGGAGGTCGGGCGGGGAGCTGTTTTTT. This sequence joins TRBV6-5 and TRBJ2-2; TRBD2 matches at 11 bases. V trimming: 6 bases; J trimming: 7 bases; junction bases outside the gene matches: 10. Germline loops: CDR1 MNHEY, CDR2 SVGAGI. This CDR3 is 16 amino acids long.

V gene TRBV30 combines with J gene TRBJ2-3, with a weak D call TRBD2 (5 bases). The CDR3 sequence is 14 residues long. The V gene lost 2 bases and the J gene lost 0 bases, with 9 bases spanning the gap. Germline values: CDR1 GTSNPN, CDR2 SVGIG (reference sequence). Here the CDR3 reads CAWSKGASTDTQYF. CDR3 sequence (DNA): TGTGCCTGGAGTAAGGGAGCTAGCACAGATACGCAGTATTTT.

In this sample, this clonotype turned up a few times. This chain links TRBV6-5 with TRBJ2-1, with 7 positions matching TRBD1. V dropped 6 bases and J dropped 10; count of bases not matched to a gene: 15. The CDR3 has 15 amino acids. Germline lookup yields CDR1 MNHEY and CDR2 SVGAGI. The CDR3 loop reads CASSYGTAKPGEQFF. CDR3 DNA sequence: TGTGCCAGCAGCTACGGGACAGCCAAACCTGGGGAGCAGTTCTTC.

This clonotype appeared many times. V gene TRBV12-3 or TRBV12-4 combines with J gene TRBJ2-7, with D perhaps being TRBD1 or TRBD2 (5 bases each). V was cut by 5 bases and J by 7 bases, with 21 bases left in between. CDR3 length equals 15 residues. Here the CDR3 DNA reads TGTGCCAGCAGTCTAGGAAGCGGCAGGGCGCGGGAGCAGTACTTC. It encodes CASSLGSGRAREQYF.

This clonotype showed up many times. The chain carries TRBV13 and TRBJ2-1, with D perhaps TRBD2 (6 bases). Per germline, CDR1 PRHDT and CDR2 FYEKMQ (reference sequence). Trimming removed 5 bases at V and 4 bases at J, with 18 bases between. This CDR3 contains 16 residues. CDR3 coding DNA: TGTGCCAGCAGCAACGGGAGACGGGAATTGTACAATGAGCAGTTCTTC. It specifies CASSNGRRELYNEQFF.

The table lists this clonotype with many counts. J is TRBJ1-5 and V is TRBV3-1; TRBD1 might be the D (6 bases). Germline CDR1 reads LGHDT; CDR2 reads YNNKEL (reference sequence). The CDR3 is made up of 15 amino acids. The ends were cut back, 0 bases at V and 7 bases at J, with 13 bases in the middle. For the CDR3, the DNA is TGTGCCAGCAGCCAAGACGCGGGGGCACGACAGCCCCAGCATTTT. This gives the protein CASSQDAGARQPQHF.

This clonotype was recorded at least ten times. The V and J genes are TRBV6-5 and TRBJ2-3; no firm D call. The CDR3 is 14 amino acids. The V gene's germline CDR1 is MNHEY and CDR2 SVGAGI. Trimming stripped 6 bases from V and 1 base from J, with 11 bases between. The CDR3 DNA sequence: TGTGCCAGCAGAACCGGACGGGGCACAGATACGCAGTATTTT. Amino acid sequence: CASRTGRGTDTQYF.

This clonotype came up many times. CDR3: CASSQGPTGALYGYTF. The CDR3 DNA follows: TGTGCCAGCAGCCAGGGTCCGACAGGGGCACTCTATGGCTACACCTTC. The rearrangement links TRBV3-1 to TRBJ1-2, with 8 bases fitting TRBD1. V lost 3 bases and J lost 4; bases outside the gene matches: 10. The CDR3 consists of 16 residues. In germline, CDR1 is LGHDT, CDR2 YNNKEL (reference sequence).

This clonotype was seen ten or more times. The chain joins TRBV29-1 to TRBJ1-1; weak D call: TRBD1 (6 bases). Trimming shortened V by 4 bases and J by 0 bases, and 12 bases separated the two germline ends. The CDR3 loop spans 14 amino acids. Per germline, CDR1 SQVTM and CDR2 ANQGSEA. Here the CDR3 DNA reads TGCAGCGTTGTGCCGGACAGCTTGAACACTGAAGCTTTCTTT. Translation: CSVVPDSLNTEAFF.

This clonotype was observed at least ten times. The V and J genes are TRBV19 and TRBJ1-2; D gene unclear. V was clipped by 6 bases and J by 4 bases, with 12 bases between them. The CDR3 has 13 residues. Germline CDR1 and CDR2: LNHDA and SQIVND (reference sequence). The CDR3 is CASRLTRSYGYTF. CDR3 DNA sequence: TGTGCCAGTAGGCTGACCCGAAGCTATGGCTACACCTTC.

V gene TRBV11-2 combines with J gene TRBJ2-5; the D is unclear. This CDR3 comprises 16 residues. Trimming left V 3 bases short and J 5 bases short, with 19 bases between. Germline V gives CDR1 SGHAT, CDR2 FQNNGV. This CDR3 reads CASSFKFGQVLETQYF. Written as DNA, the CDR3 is TGTGCCAGCAGCTTCAAGTTCGGGCAGGTGTTGGAGACCCAGTACTTC.

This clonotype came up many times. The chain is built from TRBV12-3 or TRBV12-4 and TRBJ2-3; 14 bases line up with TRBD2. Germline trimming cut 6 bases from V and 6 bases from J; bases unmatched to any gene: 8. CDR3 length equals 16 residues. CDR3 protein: CASSKGLAGAADTQYF. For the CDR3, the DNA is TGTGCCAGCAGCAAGGGACTAGCGGGGGCGGCGGATACGCAGTATTTT.

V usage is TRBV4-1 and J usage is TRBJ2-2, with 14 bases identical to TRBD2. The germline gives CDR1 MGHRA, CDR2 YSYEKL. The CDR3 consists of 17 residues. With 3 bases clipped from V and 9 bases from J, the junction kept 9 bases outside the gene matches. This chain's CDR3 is CASSHPGTSGSARELFF. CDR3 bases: TGCGCCAGCAGCCACCCGGGGACTAGCGGGAGTGCTAGGGAGCTGTTTTTT.